A selection of T cell receptor beta chains follows, all from one sample in a study of spatial heterogeneity in lung cancer. TCRdb processed the 5' RACE reads anew with MiXCR; each CDR3 protein has one entry. This table holds 6,500 to 7,500 distinct CDR3 sequences, less than 8.5% found once. The material sequenced was lung tumor tissue, taken at surgery. Source of these receptors: a male donor with early-stage non-small cell lung cancer. Both conserved end residues are part of each CDR3. D genes are given only for firm matches. Size is stated for part of the rows, as once, few or many counts, or as a class when the clone is expanded.

j_call v_call d_call clone_size cdr3_nt cdr3_aa
TRBJ2-4 TRBV6-2/TRBV6-3 TRBD2 medium-sized TGTGCCAGCAACGAGGCGGGAGTTCTAGCCAAAAACATTCAGTACTTC CASNEAGVLAKNIQYF
TRBJ2-1 TRBV28 TRBD1 many TGTGCCACCCTACCTCCCCATGGGGACAGGTACTACAATGAGCAGTTCTTC CATLPPHGDRYYNEQFF
TRBJ2-5 TRBV6-1 . few TGTGCCAGCAGTTCCACAGGGAGAGAGACCCAGTACTTC CASSSTGRETQYF
TRBJ2-7 TRBV20-1 . many TGCAGTGCTAGAGTGATCGATGGGGGCTGGTACGAGCAGTACTTC CSARVIDGGWYEQYF
TRBJ2-7 TRBV28 TRBD1 few TGTGCCAGCAGTCCGACAGGGGGCGCTTCCTACGAGCAGTACTTC CASSPTGGASYEQYF
TRBJ1-6 TRBV5-1 . medium-sized TGCGCCAGCAGGGATTACAGGGTCGGTGCTAATTCACCCCTCCACTTT CASRDYRVGANSPLHF
TRBJ2-7 TRBV7-2 . . TGTGCCAGCAGCTTAGCCTCAGGTTCCTACGAGCAGTACTTC CASSLASGSYEQYF
TRBJ1-5 TRBV3-1 . many TGTGCCAGCAGCCTGGGCAGGCAAAATCAGCCCCAGCATTTT CASSLGRQNQPQHF
TRBJ1-2 TRBV28 . medium-sized TGTGCCAGCACCCAGCACTATGGCTACACCTTC CASTQHYGYTF
TRBJ1-5 TRBV7-9 . medium-sized TGTGCCAGCCGGGAGGGCAATCAGCCCCAGCATTTT CASREGNQPQHF